This TCR beta chain was observed in a study of blood T cell repertoires in COVID-19. Study overall: The cDNA or gDNA used as material had been derived from T cells, B-cell-depleted T cells, or PBMCs.

Sequenced by immunoSEQ multiplex PCR; TCRdb stores in-frame clones only, minus some. The sample consists of approximately 60,000 clones, about 76% of them appearing once. V shed 5 bases and J shed 4 bases, with 12 bases lying between them. From germline, CDR1 is SGHVS and CDR2 FNYEAQ. The CDR3 has 15 residues. Sequencing was done on a sample of peripheral blood. This rearrangement joins TRBV7-6 to TRBJ1-6; maybe TRBD1 (5 bases). The TCR comes from a woman of 80 years or more with acute or convalescent COVID-19. The CDR3 loop reads CASSHATEYNSPLHF. The CDR3 bases are TGTGCCAGCAGCCATGCGACAGAATATAATTCACCCCTCCACTTT.